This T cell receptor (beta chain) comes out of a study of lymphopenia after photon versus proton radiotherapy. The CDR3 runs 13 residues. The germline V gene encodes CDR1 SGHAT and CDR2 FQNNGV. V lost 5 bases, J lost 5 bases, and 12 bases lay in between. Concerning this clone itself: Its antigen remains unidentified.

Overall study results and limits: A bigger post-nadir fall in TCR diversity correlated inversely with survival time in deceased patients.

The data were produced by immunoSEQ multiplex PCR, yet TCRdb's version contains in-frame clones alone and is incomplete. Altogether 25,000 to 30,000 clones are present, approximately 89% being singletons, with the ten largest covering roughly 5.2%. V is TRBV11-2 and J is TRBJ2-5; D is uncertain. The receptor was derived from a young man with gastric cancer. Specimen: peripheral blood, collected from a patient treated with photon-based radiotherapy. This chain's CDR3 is CASSPPTDETQYF. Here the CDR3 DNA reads TGTGCCAGCAGCCCCCCCACGGATGAGACCCAGTACTTC.